The 26 T cell receptor beta chains below come from one sample, sequenced in a study of T-cell memory formation after mild COVID-19. Using its own MiXCR run on the 5' RACE reads, TCRdb lists one record per CDR3 protein. The table includes roughly 200,000 distinct CDR3 sequences, around 9.1% detected once. Sequencing input: PBMCs or a T cell subset sorted from them (not recorded which). These receptors all stem from a man younger than 35 who had mild COVID-19 (a few samples of this study predate the infection). Cell type and time point are not known.

The V gene is TRBV18, the J gene TRBJ1-2; D unresolved. Germline assignment: CDR1 KGHSH and CDR2 LQKENI. This CDR3 spans 14 amino acids. V lost 3 bases to trimming and J lost 6 bases, with 14 bases between them. CDR3 DNA: TGTGCCAGCTCACCCTTGACGGGAGGGAATGGCTACACCTTC. Translating gives CASSPLTGGNGYTF.

This clonotype was recorded at least ten times. J is TRBJ2-3 and V is TRBV19; TRBD2 aligns across 8 bases. In germline, CDR1 is LNHDA, CDR2 SQIVND (reference sequence). Losses at the gene ends were 4 bases for V and 1 base for J; bases not matched to a gene: 4. This CDR3 region has 15 residues. The CDR3 sequence is CASSTGLAGTDTQYF. In DNA form, the CDR3 reads TGTGCCAGTAGTACAGGACTAGCCGGCACAGATACGCAGTATTTT.

This chain joins TRBV27 and TRBJ1-2; 10 bases match TRBD1. The CDR3 covers 18 residues. CDR1 and CDR2 from the germline V gene are MNHEY and SMNVEV (reference sequence). Trimming took 5 bases from V and 1 from J; bases not matched to a gene: 13. CDR3 sequence: CASSPIRDRGKINYGYTF. The CDR3, as DNA: TGTGCCAGCAGTCCCATAAGGGACAGGGGCAAAATTAACTATGGCTACACCTTC.

This clonotype was recorded many times. This chain uses TRBV13 with TRBJ2-7; 13 nucleotides agree with TRBD2. Germline CDR1 and CDR2: PRHDT and FYEKMQ (reference sequence). The trim removed 4 bases at V and 1 base at J, leaving 7 bases unmatched. The CDR3 has 17 residues. The CDR3, as DNA: TGTGCCAGCAGCTCTTGGACTAGCGGGGGCAATTCCTACGAGCAGTACTTC. Translated: CASSSWTSGGNSYEQYF.

This clonotype came up a few times. The gene calls are TRBV11-2 and TRBJ2-3; 10 bases align to TRBD2. The length of the CDR3 is 19 residues. Germline loops: CDR1 SGHAT, CDR2 FQNNGV. V lost 6 bases to trimming and J lost 0 bases; unmatched junction nucleotides: 15. CDR3 amino acids: CASSRQRAGGRSSTDTQYF. The CDR3 DNA follows: TGTGCCAGCAGTCGTCAGCGAGCGGGGGGGCGAAGCAGCACAGATACGCAGTATTTT.

In this sample, this clonotype turned up a few times. The CDR3, as DNA: TGTGCCAGCAGCTTTCAGGGTCTGGGTGAAAAACTGTTTTTT. Translated, it gives CASSFQGLGEKLFF. The J gene is TRBJ1-4, the V gene TRBV5-4, with D perhaps matching TRBD1 (5 bases). CDR1 is SGHNT and CDR2 is YYREEE in the germline V gene (reference sequence). The CDR3 is 14 amino acids. Deletions cut 2 bases from V and 7 bases from J, with 12 bases between.

This clonotype has at least ten counts. The CDR3 here is CASSLRTGPYEQYF. The DNA of the CDR3 is TGTGCCAGCAGCCTGAGGACAGGGCCCTACGAGCAGTACTTC. V usage is TRBV7-2 and J usage is TRBJ2-7; 8 nucleotides match TRBD1. Germline V gene data show CDR1 as SGHTA and CDR2 as FQGNSA. Trimming removed 5 bases from V and 2 bases from J; junction bases left unmatched: 5. The CDR3 covers 14 residues.

This clonotype was detected only a few times. This rearrangement joins TRBV20-1 to TRBJ2-1; TRBD2 aligns across 8 bases. J gave up 5 bases and V 3 bases, and 9 bases lay outside the gene matches. There are 15 residues in the CDR3. Germline CDR1 DFQATT, CDR2 SNEGSKA (reference sequence). The CDR3 reads CSARPTGGPDNEQFF. In DNA, the CDR3 is TGCAGTGCTAGGCCGACGGGGGGGCCCGACAATGAGCAGTTCTTC.

This clonotype came up a few times. CDR3 amino acids: CASSPRTDGKTQYF. In DNA form, the CDR3 reads TGCGCCAGCAGCCCGCGGACGGATGGAAAGACCCAGTACTTC. V usage is TRBV5-1 and J usage is TRBJ2-5; the D is unclear. Germline V gene lookup returns CDR1 SGHRS and CDR2 YFSETQ. CDR3 length: 14 residues. V lost 4 bases and J lost 6, with 16 bases in between.

The genes are TRBV12-3 or TRBV12-4 and TRBJ2-2; D unclear. The CDR3 has 15 residues. Trimming left V 7 bases short and J 1 base short, with 13 bases between. The CDR3 nucleotides are TGTGCCAGCACCTCCCGGGCCCTGAACACCGGGGAGCTGTTTTTT. Amino acids: CASTSRALNTGELFF.

This clonotype occurred a few times. The J gene is TRBJ1-5, the V gene TRBV12-3 or TRBV12-4; D is perhaps TRBD1 (6 bases). The ends were cut back, 1 base at V and 7 bases at J, with 14 bases in the middle. CDR3 length: 15 residues. CDR3 sequence (DNA): TGTGCCAGCAGTTTAGGACCACAGGGATCGCAGCCCCAGCATTTT. It is translated as CASSLGPQGSQPQHF.

The chain links TRBV9 to TRBJ2-3; unclear D gene. V was cut by 0 bases and J by 1 base, with 6 bases left in between. The CDR3 runs 14 residues. CDR1 SGDLS and CDR2 YYNGEE come from the germline V gene. CDR3 residues: CASSVDSGTDTQYF. In nucleotides, the CDR3 is TGTGCCAGCAGCGTAGACTCGGGCACAGATACGCAGTATTTT.

This clonotype came up a few times. The chain has TRBV5-1 and TRBJ1-1; D perhaps matches TRBD1 (5 bases). V lost 0 bases and J 13 bases, leaving 10 bases between the germline ends. The V gene's germline CDR1 is SGHRS and CDR2 YFSETQ. The CDR3 spans 11 residues. CDR3 amino acids: CASSLENRRFF. The CDR3 DNA sequence: TGCGCCAGCAGCTTGGAGAACAGGCGTTTCTTT.

This clonotype was detected a few times. This chain uses TRBV5-6 with TRBJ2-1; 8 bases are shared with TRBD1. Trimming removed 9 bases from V and 7 bases from J; junction bases left unmatched: 3. There are 11 residues in the CDR3. The germline gives CDR1 SGHDT, CDR2 YYEEEE. The CDR3 here is CANHRGNEQFF. The CDR3 region has the DNA TGTGCCAACCACAGGGGGAATGAGCAGTTCTTC.

V is TRBV2 and J is TRBJ2-1; 15 nucleotides align to TRBD2. Germline-derived CDR1 and CDR2 are SNHLY and FYNNEI. V lost 4 bases, J lost 7 bases, and 8 bases stayed unmatched. The CDR3 sequence is 17 residues long. Written as DNA, the CDR3 is TGTGCCAGCAGTGTAACCGGGACTAGCGGGGGGCGGAATGAGCAGTTCTTC. Its translation: CASSVTGTSGGRNEQFF.

The V and J genes are TRBV7-2 and TRBJ2-1, with a tentative D call TRBD2 (5 bases). Germline V gene data show CDR1 as SGHTA and CDR2 as FQGNSA. CDR3 size: 12 residues. Deletions cut 5 bases from V and 10 bases from J, with 12 bases between. CDR3 in amino acids: CASSRPRREQFF. In nucleotides, the CDR3 is TGTGCCAGCAGCAGACCTAGGAGGGAGCAGTTCTTC.

V is TRBV7-6 and J is TRBJ2-2; no clear D. The CDR3 covers 16 residues. The germline V gene has CDR1 SGHVS and CDR2 FNYEAQ. The V end lost 2 bases, the J end lost 2 bases, and 12 bases lay between the germline ends. The chain's CDR3 is CASSLTGSSNTGELFF. CDR3 DNA: TGTGCCAGCAGCTTAACCGGGTCGAGTAACACCGGGGAGCTGTTTTTT. The full variable domain, in which reference TRBV7-6 and TRBJ2-2 provide the parts outside the CDR3, is GAGVSQSPRYKVTKRGQDVALRCDPISGHVSLYWYRQALGQGPEFLTYFNYEAQQDKSGLPNDRFSAERPEGSISTLTIQRTEQRDSAMYRCASSLTGSSNTGELFFGEGSRLTVL.

This clonotype appeared many times. This chain uses TRBV7-2 with TRBJ2-7; tentatively, D is TRBD2 (6 bases). Trimming removed 8 bases at V and 1 base at J, with 9 bases between. Germline values: CDR1 SGHTA, CDR2 FQGNSA. The CDR3 totals 12 residues. The chain's CDR3 is CASGRESYEQYF. Written as DNA, the CDR3 is TGTGCCAGCGGACGGGAGTCCTACGAGCAGTACTTC.

The chain carries TRBV7-2 and TRBJ1-5; 10 bases agree with TRBD1. Germline loops: CDR1 SGHTA, CDR2 FQGNSA. Trimming at V came to 1 base and at J to 6 bases, leaving 3 bases not matched to a gene. This CDR3 region has 15 residues. CDR3: CASSLGQGAGQPQHF. CDR3 DNA: TGTGCCAGCAGCTTAGGACAGGGGGCAGGTCAGCCCCAGCATTTT.

This clonotype has at least ten counts. The CDR3 coding sequence is TGTGCCAGCAGTACAAACTACCGGGACTCACGGGGGAGCAATCAGCCCCAGCATTTT. Translated, it gives CASSTNYRDSRGSNQPQHF. The J gene is TRBJ1-5, the V gene TRBV6-2 or TRBV6-3, with D possibly matching TRBD1 (5 bases). The CDR3 sequence is 19 residues long. V shed 5 bases and J shed 1 base, with 24 bases lying between them. The V gene's germline CDR1 is MNHEY and CDR2 SVGEGT.

The chain employs TRBV4-2 and TRBJ2-1; TRBD2 matches at 8 bases. There are 18 residues in the CDR3. Trimming removed 0 bases from V and 4 bases from J; junction bases left unmatched: 11. Germline V lookup: CDR1 LGHNA, CDR2 YNFKEQ. CDR3 coding DNA: TGTGCCAGCAGCCAAGACGTAAGCGGGAGCTCCCAATACAATGAGCAGTTCTTC. This codes for CASSQDVSGSSQYNEQFF.

Written as DNA, the CDR3 is TGTGCCAGCAGCTTACAAACAATTGAAGCTTTCTTT. This gives the protein CASSLQTIEAFF. This chain connects TRBV5-6 to TRBJ1-1; D remains unclear. CDR1 is SGHDT and CDR2 is YYEEEE in the germline V gene. There are 12 residues in the CDR3. The V and J ends lost 2 bases and 7 bases respectively, with 9 bases between them.

This clonotype appeared a few times. The rearrangement uses TRBV7-8 and TRBJ2-7; tentative D call: TRBD1 (6 bases). Trimming cost V 6 bases and J 6 bases, with 15 bases left between them. CDR1 is SGHVS and CDR2 is FQNEAQ in the germline V gene. The length of the CDR3 is 13 residues. CDR3 amino acids: CASRPDRWGEQYF. The CDR3 bases are TGTGCCAGCAGACCCGACAGGTGGGGCGAGCAGTACTTC.

The sample holds a few counts of this clonotype. The chain couples TRBV20-1 to TRBJ1-6; D call uncertain. The germline V and J ends were trimmed by 1 base and 8 bases, with 9 bases remaining between them. This CDR3 has 13 amino acids. The V gene's germline CDR1 is DFQATT and CDR2 SNEGSKA (reference sequence). CDR3 in amino acids: CSARVQPDSPLHF. The CDR3 DNA sequence: TGCAGTGCTAGAGTGCAGCCAGATTCACCCCTCCACTTT.

This rearrangement joins TRBV5-1 to TRBJ1-3; D perhaps matches TRBD1 (6 bases). CDR1 and CDR2 (germline): SGHRS, YFSETQ. This CDR3 region has 16 residues. Between the trimmed V and J ends, which lost 0 bases and 0 bases, there was a span of 10 bases. CDR3 amino acids: CASSLAGANSGNTIYF. The CDR3, as DNA: TGCGCCAGCAGCTTGGCAGGGGCTAACTCTGGAAACACCATATATTTT.

In this sample, this clonotype turned up a few times. The chain links TRBV5-1 to TRBJ1-3, with D perhaps matching TRBD1 (5 bases). The germline V gene encodes CDR1 SGHRS and CDR2 YFSETQ. V lost 0 bases and J lost 2, with 12 bases in between. The CDR3 runs to 16 residues. The DNA of the CDR3 is TGCGCCAGCAGCTTGGCCGGGACGGCGGCTGGAAACACCATATATTTT. Encoded protein: CASSLAGTAAGNTIYF.